This paragraph reports one TCR beta chain. Its target is unknown. This sample was taken from a study of cytomegalovirus exposure and HLA in healthy donors. Study-level background: Out of 398 genotyped donors, about 76% belonged to the Caucasian-associated ancestry cluster. Study-wide points: It was in a later analysis that TCR association rates were seen to vary by HLA locus, highest for DRB1 and lowest for HLA-C. The authors reported that TCR beta sequences could predict HLA-A and HLA-B alleles. These predictions were accurate for most subjects in the first cohort.

V was clipped by 0 bases and J by 4 bases; unmatched bases: 7. Germline V gene data show CDR1 as SGDLS and CDR2 as YYNGEE. The CDR3 totals 16 residues. The PCR employed 60 Vbeta primers together with 13 Jbeta primers. Assay used: immunoSEQ multiplex PCR; TCRdb lists only in-frame clones, some missing. Of 100,000 to 120,000 clones detected, roughly 86% appear once; the ten largest clones hold about 1.8%. The V and J genes are TRBV9 and TRBJ2-5, with 9 positions matching TRBD1. Sequencing was carried out using PBMCs. This clonotype was obtained from a man aged 40-55 years in good health and CMV-seronegative. CDR3 bases: TGTGCCAGCAGCGTAGGTGGACAGGGGAACCTAGAGACCCAGTACTTC. Amino acids: CASSVGGQGNLETQYF.